The rows below give T cell receptor beta chains drawn from one sample of a study of blood T cells in healthy people across ages. From the 5' RACE reads, TCRdb called clonotypes with MiXCR, one entry per CDR3 protein. The sample has hundreds of thousands of distinct CDR3 sequences, about 30% seen once. The sequenced sample was blood. Receptor source: a woman aged 80 or over in good health. CDR3s include the opening cysteine and the closing phenylalanine or tryptophan. The D gene is left open where the match is weak. Only part of the rows carry a size: once, few, many, or a class if the clone is expanded.

J	size	D	V	DNA	CDR3
TRBJ2-1	many	NA	TRBV7-9	TGTGCCAGCAGCTTATGGTCCTACAATGAGCAGTTCTTC	CASSLWSYNEQFF
TRBJ2-7	many	TRBD2	TRBV20-1	TGCAGTGCTAGAGTCGGGGGGGGTGTATACGAGCAGTACTTC	CSARVGGGVYEQYF
TRBJ2-5	NA	NA	TRBV3-1	TGTGCCAGCAGCCAAGTCATGAGGGAGACCCAGTACTTC	CASSQVMRETQYF
TRBJ1-1	NA	NA	TRBV5-1	TGCGCCAGCAGCCCTGGTGGCAGGGGAGGCACTGAAGCTTTCTTT	CASSPGGRGGTEAFF
TRBJ2-1	NA	TRBD1	TRBV7-2	TGTGCCAGCAGCATAGGGACAGGGGGCAAGAATGAGCAGTTCTTC	CASSIGTGGKNEQFF
TRBJ2-5	many	NA	TRBV24-1	TGTGCCACCAGTGATTTGTGGCAAGCAGAGACCCAGTACTTC	CATSDLWQAETQYF
TRBJ2-5	NA	NA	TRBV19	TGTGCCAGTAGGCTTACAGGGTTAGAGACCCAGTACTTC	CASRLTGLETQYF
TRBJ2-2	NA	NA	TRBV29-1	TGCAGCGTTTTGCCAGCAAGTCACACCGGGGAGCTGTTTTTT	CSVLPASHTGELFF
TRBJ1-2	NA	NA	TRBV4-2	TGTGCCAGCAGCCAAGATTCCACTGGCTACACCTTC	CASSQDSTGYTF
TRBJ2-7	many	TRBD1	TRBV7-9	TGTGCCAGCAGCCCAAGGACAGGGGGCACCCCGAGCTCCTACGAGCAGTACTTC	CASSPRTGGTPSSYEQYF
TRBJ2-3	once	TRBD2	TRBV12-3/TRBV12-4	TGTGCCAGCAGCAAGACTAGCGGGGTGCCCACAGATGCGCAGTATTTT	CASSKTSGVPTDAQYF
TRBJ1-2	few	TRBD1	TRBV6-1	TGTGCCAGCAGTGCCGGACAGGGGGTTAACTATGGCTACACCTTC	CASSAGQGVNYGYTF
TRBJ1-6	few	NA	TRBV2	TGTGCCAGCAGTGAACGGGATTATAATTCACCCCTCCACTTT	CASSERDYNSPLHF
TRBJ1-2	NA	NA	TRBV6-2/TRBV6-3	TGTGCCAGCAGACTCGACGGGCGCTATGGCTACACCTTC	CASRLDGRYGYTF
TRBJ2-1	once	TRBD2	TRBV4-2	TGTGCCAGCAGCCAAGATCAGGTTGTAGCGGGGGGTCCTAGAGAGACCCAGTTCTTC	CASSQDQVVAGGPRETQFF
TRBJ2-7	many	NA	TRBV7-2	TGTGCCAGCAGCTTAGGGTCCCAGGGCTACGAGCAGTACTTC	CASSLGSQGYEQYF
TRBJ2-1	few	NA	TRBV7-2	TGTGCCAGCAGCTTAGACGGAGTTTTGGAGACCCAGTTCTTC	CASSLDGVLETQFF
TRBJ2-3	few	TRBD2	TRBV11-2	TGTGCCAGCAGCTGGAACCTTGCGGGGGGTCAACGGGGGCAGTATTTT	CASSWNLAGGQRGQYF
TRBJ1-2	NA	NA	TRBV12-3/TRBV12-4	TGTGCCAGCGGTTCCCGCGGCGCTAACTATGGCCACACCTTC	CASGSRGANYGHTF
TRBJ2-1	many	NA	TRBV9	TGTGCCAGCAGCGTAGGGGGTCGACAAGGGGCCAATGAGCAGTTCTTC	CASSVGGRQGANEQFF
TRBJ1-6	few	TRBD1	TRBV6-2/TRBV6-3	TGTGCCAGCAGTTACCCCGGGACAGCCTTTAATTCACCCCTCCACTTT	CASSYPGTAFNSPLHF
TRBJ1-3	NA	NA	TRBV20-1	TGCAGTGCGCCCGGGACACCGGGAAACACCATATATTTT	CSAPGTPGNTIYF
TRBJ2-5	NA	NA	TRBV7-9	TGTGCCAGCAGCTCCCCCAATACAGGAATCCAAGAGACCCAGTACTTC	CASSSPNTGIQETQYF
TRBJ2-7	NA	NA	TRBV29-1	TGCAGCGTTGAAAGCAGGGTGAAGGACAATGAGCAGTACTTC	CSVESRVKDNEQYF
TRBJ2-5	few	NA	TRBV2	TGTGCCAGCAGTGTCGGGACACAGTACTTC	CASSVGTQYF
TRBJ2-3	many	NA	TRBV7-2	TGTGCCAGCAGCCCTCGCAGGGTAGGAACAGATACGCAGTATTTT	CASSPRRVGTDTQYF